Below are 23 T cell receptor beta chains sequenced from a single sample in a study of blood T cell repertoires in COVID-19. Here immunoSEQ multiplex PCR was the method, and the copy in TCRdb shows in-frame clones only, minus some. The data contain approximately 350,000 clones, almost 90% of them singletons. The sequencing sample was made of peripheral blood. The source of these receptors is a woman between 65 and 79 years old with COVID-19, enrolled during active disease.

The chain links TRBV25-1 to TRBJ1-4, with 10 nucleotides matching TRBD1. Germline-derived CDR1 and CDR2 are MGHDK and SYGVNS. The V and J ends lost 8 bases and 8 bases, in that order; junction bases with no gene match: 11. This CDR3 contains 15 residues. The CDR3 reads CASSRGGTGVEKLFF. As DNA, the CDR3 is TGTGCCAGCTCCCGAGGGGGGACAGGGGTAGAAAAACTGTTTTTT.

V gene TRBV7-9 combines with J gene TRBJ1-4, with a weak D call TRBD1 (6 bases). Looked up from germline, CDR1 is SEHNR and CDR2 is FQNEAQ (reference sequence). This CDR3 spans 16 amino acids. Trimming took off 5 bases at V and 6 bases at J, with 19 bases between the two ends. CDR3 amino acids: CASSPARGTLYEKLFF. CDR3 bases: TGTGCCAGCAGCCCTGCTAGGGGGACGTTATATGAAAAACTGTTTTTT.

This chain joins TRBV7-2 and TRBJ2-7; weak D call: TRBD2 (6 bases). CDR3 length: 17 amino acids. The ends were cut back, 3 bases at V and 0 bases at J, with 18 bases in the middle. CDR1 is SGHTA and CDR2 is FQGNSA in the germline V gene. In DNA, the CDR3 is TGTGCCAGCAGCTTTTCCTTCGGGGGTGACAGCTCCTACGAGCAGTACTTC. Translating gives CASSFSFGGDSSYEQYF. Filled out from reference TRBV7-2 and TRBJ2-7, the complete variable domain reads GAGVSQSPSNKVTEKGKDVELRCDPISGHTALYWYRQSLGQGLEFLIYFQGNSAPDKSGLPSDRFSAERTGGSVSTLTIQRTQQEDSAVYLCASSFSFGGDSSYEQYFGPGTRLTVT.

This chain links TRBV7-9 with TRBJ1-2; D gene uncertain. The CDR3 is made up of 14 amino acids. CDR1 and CDR2 (germline): SEHNR, FQNEAQ (reference sequence). V was clipped by 0 bases and J by 8 bases, with 13 bases between them. The CDR3 nucleotides are TGTGCCAGCAGCTTAGCAGCCGGGGTGAGCGGCTACACCTTC. It specifies CASSLAAGVSGYTF.

The genes are TRBV5-1 and TRBJ2-2; 10 bases fit TRBD2. CDR1 is SGHRS, CDR2 YFSETQ, per germline. V trimming: 6 bases; J trimming: 4 bases; junction bases outside the gene matches: 6. The CDR3 sequence is 15 residues long. CDR3 in amino acids: CASTLSGGATGELFF. The DNA for the CDR3 is TGCGCCAGCACATTGAGCGGGGGGGCCACCGGGGAGCTGTTTTTT.

This chain uses TRBV19 with TRBJ2-6, with 7 bases aligning to TRBD1. V lost 4 bases to trimming and J lost 9 bases; unmatched junction nucleotides: 15. This CDR3 has 17 amino acids. The germline V gene has CDR1 LNHDA and CDR2 SQIVND (reference sequence). The CDR3 spells CASSTGQRVALFNVLTF. The CDR3 nucleotides read TGTGCCAGTAGTACGGGACAGCGAGTTGCTCTATTCAACGTCCTGACTTTC.

This chain joins TRBV24-1 and TRBJ1-5, with D perhaps TRBD1 (6 bases). V lost 6 bases to trimming and J lost 6 bases, with 14 bases between them. CDR3 length equals 14 residues. Per germline, CDR1 KGHDR and CDR2 SFDVKD. The CDR3 sequence: CATSRQDSAQPQHF. The CDR3 DNA sequence: TGTGCCACCAGTCGACAGGATTCCGCTCAGCCCCAGCATTTT.

The chain is built from TRBV29-1 and TRBJ2-7; TRBD2 agrees at 10 bases. J lost 4 bases, V lost 4 bases, and 4 bases had no gene match. CDR3 length equals 13 residues. The V gene's germline CDR1 is SQVTM and CDR2 ANQGSEA. DNA of the CDR3: TGCAGCGTTGCCAGCGGGGGGGCTTACGAGCAGTACTTC. Protein product: CSVASGGAYEQYF.

This clone was observed once. In DNA form, the CDR3 reads TGTGCCAGCAGCCCCGGGGAGCTTTCACCCCTCCACTTT. Its translation is CASSPGELSPLHF. The chain has TRBV12-3 or TRBV12-4 and TRBJ1-6; no reliable D call. CDR3 length: 13 residues. Trimming shortened V by 6 bases and J by 9 bases, and 12 bases separated the two germline ends.

This clone was counted between two and nine times. The rearrangement links TRBV7-9 to TRBJ1-5; no definite D call. Germline CDR1 SEHNR, CDR2 FQNEAQ (reference sequence). The V end was cut by 6 bases, the J end by 4 bases, with 10 bases between. The CDR3 sequence is 13 residues long. The CDR3 region is CASSHDGNQPQHF. The CDR3, as DNA: TGTGCCAGCAGTCATGACGGGAATCAGCCCCAGCATTTT.

This rearrangement joins TRBV6-6 to TRBJ2-5; 16 nucleotides line up with TRBD2. Looked up from germline, CDR1 is MNHNY and CDR2 is SVGAGI (reference sequence). CDR3 length: 15 residues. J was trimmed by 5 bases and V by 11 bases; bases with no gene match: 8. The CDR3 coding sequence is TGTGCCTCCGGGACTAGCGGGGGGGCTGTTGAGACCCAGTACTTC. Protein sequence: CASGTSGGAVETQYF.

With regard to this clone: One end of the junction does not line up with germline, which may come from a read error. V is TRBV28 and J is TRBJ1-1; 11 bases agree with TRBD1. Germline lookup yields CDR1 MDHEN and CDR2 SYDVKM. The CDR3 loop spans 13 amino acids. Here the CDR3 DNA reads TGTGCCAGCAGCCCGGACAGGGGGCATGGAGTAATCTTT. Translating it yields CASSPDRGHGVIF.

The V and J genes are TRBV21-1 and TRBJ2-3; the table's D call TRBD2 went unverified against the DNA. TRBV21-1 is given as a pseudogene. The CDR3 is 16 residues long. CDR3 nucleotides: TGTGCCAGCAGCAACCGGGGGGGCCCTAAGGAGGATACGCAGTATTTT. Translation gives CASSNRGGPKEDTQYF.

In this sample, this clone turned up once. The chain is built from TRBV5-6 and TRBJ2-7; D not resolved. The CDR3 is 13 amino acids. Germline CDR1 is SGHDT and CDR2 is YYEEEE. V lost 3 bases and J 7 bases, leaving 14 bases between the germline ends. CDR3 amino acids: CASSSHSRREQYF. In DNA form, the CDR3 reads TGTGCCAGCAGCTCCCATAGCCGTCGGGAGCAGTACTTC.

The V gene is TRBV2, the J gene TRBJ2-3, with 11 nucleotides matching TRBD2. J gave up 4 bases and V 7 bases, and 10 bases lay outside the gene matches. CDR1 and CDR2 from the germline V gene are SNHLY and FYNNEI. The CDR3 has 16 amino acids. CDR3 loop: CASKSASGGLSDTQYF. CDR3 in DNA: TGTGCCAGCAAGTCCGCTAGCGGGGGGTTATCAGATACGCAGTATTTT.

This chain uses TRBV29-1 with TRBJ2-1; weak D call: TRBD1 (5 bases). Deletions cut 7 bases from V and 4 bases from J, with 11 bases between. CDR1 is SQVTM and CDR2 is ANQGSEA in the germline V gene. The CDR3 is made up of 12 amino acids. The CDR3 DNA reads as TGCAGCGCCCCGACAGATTACAATGAGCAGTTCTTC. Protein sequence: CSAPTDYNEQFF.

The chain joins TRBV2 to TRBJ1-2, with no clear D. Germline CDR1 is SNHLY and CDR2 is FYNNEI. With 8 bases removed from V and 0 bases from J, the gap between germline ends came to 10 bases. This CDR3 has 13 amino acids. The CDR3 DNA is TGTGCCAGCCCTAACCGTTCTAACTATGGCTACACCTTC. Its translation is CASPNRSNYGYTF.

J is TRBJ1-2 and V is TRBV19; TRBD1 matches 9 bases. The germline CDR1 and CDR2 sequences are LNHDA and SQIVND (reference sequence). Trimming at V came to 6 bases and at J to 4 bases, leaving 18 bases not matched to a gene. CDR3 size: 18 residues. DNA for the CDR3: TGTGCCAGTAGCCTCGCATCCAATACCGGGACAGGGATCTATGGCTACACCTTC. This gives the protein CASSLASNTGTGIYGYTF.

J is TRBJ2-7 and V is TRBV6-2 or TRBV6-3, with 8 bases matching TRBD1. Germline CDR1 is MNHEY and CDR2 is SVGEGT. The CDR3 length is 13 residues. With V trimmed by 6 bases and J by 3 bases, 4 bases remained unmatched. CDR3 nucleotide sequence: TGTGCCAGCAGCCGACAGGGGAGCTACGAGCAGTACTTC. It encodes CASSRQGSYEQYF.

This clone appeared a single time. This chain links TRBV28 with TRBJ1-1; D is possibly TRBD1 (5 bases). Looked up from germline, CDR1 is MDHEN and CDR2 is SYDVKM. Trimming left V 7 bases short and J 1 base short, with 7 bases between. The CDR3 has 12 residues. The CDR3 spells CASTGQNTEAFF. In DNA form, the CDR3 reads TGTGCCAGCACCGGACAGAACACTGAAGCTTTCTTT.

V gene TRBV5-1 combines with J gene TRBJ2-6; D is possibly TRBD1 (5 bases). V was shortened by 1 base and J by 3 bases, with 11 bases between the two germline ends. CDR3 length: 16 residues. Germline V gene sequence: CDR1 SGHRS, CDR2 YFSETQ. CDR3 loop: CASSLSRADGANVLTF. CDR3 sequence (DNA): TGCGCCAGCAGCTTGTCCAGGGCCGATGGGGCCAACGTCCTGACTTTC. Supplemented by reference TRBV5-1 and TRBJ2-6, the full variable domain reads KAGVTQTPRYLIKTRGQQVTLSCSPISGHRSVSWYQQTPGQGLQFLFEYFSETQRNKGNFPGRFSGRQFSNSRSEMNVSTLELGDSALYLCASSLSRADGANVLTFGAGSRLTVL.

This clone was observed a handful of times. The chain combines TRBV5-6 with TRBJ1-4; 10 nucleotides agree with TRBD1. The CDR3 spans 15 residues. Germline CDR1 reads SGHDT; CDR2 reads YYEEEE. The V gene end was trimmed by 0 bases and the J gene end by 8 bases; junction bases not matched to a gene: 4. The CDR3 protein is CASSLVGTGEEKLFF. The CDR3 nucleotides read TGTGCCAGCAGCTTGGTGGGGACAGGGGAGGAAAAACTGTTTTTT.

The J gene is TRBJ2-2, the V gene TRBV7-7; D is uncertain. CDR1 and CDR2 from the germline V gene are SSHAT and FNYEAQ (reference sequence). V lost 1 base, J lost 7 bases, and 7 bases lay in between. This CDR3 has 13 residues. CDR3 nucleotide sequence: TGTGCCAGCAGCTTAGTAGCTGGCGGGGAGCTGTTTTTT. Residues: CASSLVAGGELFF.